The 30 T cell receptor beta chains below all came from one sample that was sequenced in a study of blood T cells in healthy people across ages. It was with a sample-barcoded 5' primer and a J-beta primer mix that a second PCR of about 6 to 12 cycles was run. TCRdb reprocessed the 5' RACE reads via MiXCR and lists one record per CDR3 protein. The data contain approximately 800,000 distinct CDR3 sequences, 55% to 75% of them singletons. Sequencing was carried out using blood. The origin of the receptors is a man in his thirties or forties in good health.

The chain joins TRBV29-1 to TRBJ2-4; a weak D match, TRBD1 (6 bases). Gene TRBJ2-7 matches the end of the DNA better, so the J call may be wrong. CDR1 and CDR2 from the germline V gene are SQVTM and ANQGSEA. The CDR3 contains 13 residues. The CDR3 region has the DNA TGCAGCGGACCCCTTCCGGGACACCACGAGCAGTACTTC. This translates into CSGPLPGHHEQYF.

V usage is TRBV2 and J usage is TRBJ2-5; D is uncertain. Between the trimmed V and J ends, which lost 2 bases and 5 bases, there was a span of 6 bases. Germline V lookup: CDR1 SNHLY, CDR2 FYNNEI. The CDR3 length is 12 residues. In nucleotides, the CDR3 is TGTGCCAGCAGTGAACAGATTGAGACCCAGTACTTC. Residues: CASSEQIETQYF.

The chain has TRBV7-9 and TRBJ2-5, with TRBD2 identical over 10 bases. CDR3 size: 16 residues. CDR1 is SEHNR, CDR2 FQNEAQ, per germline (reference sequence). The V segment lost 4 bases and the J segment 5 bases; nucleotides outside the gene matches: 10. The CDR3 sequence: CASSSRASGRGETQYF. In DNA, the CDR3 is TGTGCCAGCAGCTCCCGGGCCAGCGGGAGGGGGGAGACCCAGTACTTC. The full variable domain, completed using reference TRBV7-9 and TRBJ2-5, is DTGVSQNPRHKITKRGQNVTFRCDPISEHNRLYWYRQTLGQGPEFLTYFQNEAQLEKSRLLSDRFSAERPKGSFSTLEIQRTEQGDSAMYLCASSSRASGRGETQYFGPGTRLLVL.

The rearrangement joins TRBV27 to TRBJ2-1, with 10 bases that match TRBD2. The germline V gene has CDR1 MNHEY and CDR2 SMNVEV (reference sequence). V lost 5 bases, J lost 5 bases, and 6 bases stayed unmatched. The CDR3 runs to 15 residues. The CDR3 nucleotides read TGTGCCAGCAGTGCCCAGCGGGGGGGCCACAATGAGCAGTTCTTC. Translating gives CASSAQRGGHNEQFF.

The chain is built from TRBV29-1 and TRBJ2-7; 7 bases align to TRBD1. V lost 5 bases and J lost 4; bases outside the gene matches: 8. Germline CDR1 reads SQVTM; CDR2 reads ANQGSEA. This CDR3 contains 13 residues. This chain's CDR3 is CSVQGVYRYEQYF. The CDR3 bases are TGCAGCGTTCAGGGGGTCTATCGGTACGAGCAGTACTTC.

The V call is TRBV3-1, the J call TRBJ2-4; 8 nucleotides agree with TRBD1. The CDR3 sequence is 14 residues long. Per the germline V gene, CDR1 is LGHDT and CDR2 is YNNKEL (reference sequence). J lost 13 bases, V lost 0 bases, and 8 bases had no gene match. The CDR3 reads CASSQEHPQGAQYF. The CDR3 bases are TGTGCCAGCAGCCAAGAACACCCTCAGGGGGCGCAGTACTTC.

The rearrangement links TRBV24-1 to TRBJ2-4, with TRBD2 matching 14 bases. The last part of the DNA fits TRBJ2-7 better; the J call may be wrong. Germline lookup yields CDR1 KGHDR and CDR2 SFDVKD. CDR3 length equals 17 residues. CDR3 protein: CATSEGTSGSLVGEQYF. Written as DNA, the CDR3 is TGTGCCACCAGTGAGGGGACTAGCGGGAGTCTCGTTGGCGAGCAGTACTTC.

CDR3 nucleotides: TGTGCCAGCAGGCCAGAAGACAGGGATGAGCAGTTCTTC. It specifies CASRPEDRDEQFF. The chain joins TRBV6-2 or TRBV6-3 to TRBJ2-1; TRBD1 matches 7 bases. CDR3 length: 13 residues. Trimming cost V 6 bases and J 8 bases; bases outside gene matches: 7. The V gene's germline CDR1 is MNHEY and CDR2 SVGEGT.

This rearrangement joins TRBV28 to TRBJ2-4; TRBD1 agrees at 7 bases. The V gene's germline CDR1 is MDHEN and CDR2 SYDVKM. Losses at the gene ends were 8 bases for V and 8 bases for J; bases not matched to a gene: 9. CDR3 length: 13 residues. The CDR3 region is CASEGASSDIQYF. The DNA for the CDR3 is TGTGCCAGCGAGGGGGCCAGTAGTGACATTCAGTACTTC.

This chain connects TRBV28 to TRBJ2-7; 9 bases are a match to TRBD1. Germline values: CDR1 MDHEN, CDR2 SYDVKM. The CDR3 sequence is 15 residues long. The J segment lost 2 bases and the V segment lost 6 bases, leaving 8 bases of the junction unmatched. CDR3 nucleotide sequence: TGTGCCAGCAGGGGACCGGGACAGGGTACCTACGAGCAGTACTTC. Translation gives CASRGPGQGTYEQYF.

The chain uses TRBV15 and TRBJ2-1, with 8 positions matching TRBD2. CDR3 size: 14 residues. The germline gives CDR1 LNHNV, CDR2 YYDKDF (reference sequence). V gave up 2 bases and J gave up 5 bases; unmatched junction bases: 2. In DNA, the CDR3 is TGTGCCACCAGCAGACCCGGGGGGGACAATGAGCAGTTCTTC. Protein: CATSRPGGDNEQFF.

This clonotype came up once. V and J are TRBV2 and TRBJ2-7, with D perhaps assigned TRBD1 or TRBD2 (6 bases each). V lost 7 bases, J lost 5 bases, and 18 bases lay in between. This CDR3 has 14 amino acids. CDR1 and CDR2 (germline): SNHLY, FYNNEI. For the CDR3, the DNA is TGTGCCAGCAAGGTGGAGGGGGGTCCCCACGAGCAGTACTTC. Amino acid sequence: CASKVEGGPHEQYF.

This chain links TRBV10-3 with TRBJ2-7; possible D gene TRBD2, 6 bases. The CDR3 is made up of 16 amino acids. V lost 4 bases, J lost 2 bases, and 18 bases lay in between. Germline lookup yields CDR1 ENHRY and CDR2 SYGVKD. CDR3 DNA sequence: TGTGCCATCAGTGGGGAGGACGGTATGAAACCCTACGAGCAGTACTTC. This sequence encodes CAISGEDGMKPYEQYF.

V and J are TRBV20-1 and TRBJ1-2; D is unclear. The CDR3 is 13 residues long. Per germline, CDR1 DFQATT and CDR2 SNEGSKA (reference sequence). V was cut by 3 bases and J by 1 base, with 9 bases left in between. The chain's CDR3 is CSASGLGNYGYTF. For the CDR3, the DNA is TGCAGTGCTAGTGGACTGGGTAACTATGGCTACACCTTC.

The chain couples TRBV12-3 or TRBV12-4 to TRBJ2-7, with D unresolved. The J call is doubtful: the DNA matches TRBJ2-5 better. The CDR3 spans 13 residues. CDR3 nucleotide sequence: TGTGCCAGCAGTGCAACCGCTGGTGGGACCCAGTACTTC. Protein: CASSATAGGTQYF.

The J gene is TRBJ2-1, the V gene TRBV3-1; D is undetermined. V was shortened by 3 bases and J by 5 bases, with 8 bases between the two germline ends. This CDR3 contains 13 residues. In germline, CDR1 is LGHDT, CDR2 YNNKEL (reference sequence). The CDR3 region has the DNA TGTGCCAGCAGCCAGTTTCTCCACAATGAGCAGTTCTTC. It is translated as CASSQFLHNEQFF.

This clonotype was detected only a few times. The chain employs TRBV12-3 or TRBV12-4 and TRBJ2-4, with D perhaps matching TRBD1 or TRBD2 (5 bases each). With 5 bases removed from V and 1 base from J, the gap between germline ends came to 9 bases. This CDR3 is built from 14 residues. CDR3 coding DNA: TGTGCCAGCAGTCGGGGACCCGCCAAAAACATTCAGTACTTC. It encodes CASSRGPAKNIQYF.

V usage is TRBV9 and J usage is TRBJ2-7; the match to TRBD2 covers 7 bases. The V and J ends lost 8 bases and 2 bases, in that order; junction bases with no gene match: 7. The CDR3 has 13 residues. Germline CDR1 is SGDLS and CDR2 is YYNGEE. The CDR3 nucleotides read TGTGCCAGATGGGCTAGCGGAACCTACGAGCAGTACTTC. This codes for CARWASGTYEQYF. The variable domain in full, completed from reference TRBV9 and TRBJ2-7, reads DSGVTQTPKHLITATGQRVTLRCSPRSGDLSVYWYQQSLDQGLQFLIQYYNGEERAKGNILERFSAQQFPDLHSELNLSSLELGDSALYFCARWASGTYEQYFGPGTRLTVT.

The chain joins TRBV18 to TRBJ1-2, with TRBD1 identical over 9 bases. With 6 bases clipped from V and 4 bases from J, the junction kept 18 bases outside the gene matches. The CDR3 totals 18 residues. Germline CDR1 is KGHSH and CDR2 is LQKENI. The CDR3 loop reads CASSTVSLAGQGIYGYTF. In DNA, the CDR3 is TGTGCCAGCTCGACCGTAAGCTTGGCGGGACAGGGAATCTATGGCTACACCTTC.

V usage is TRBV10-3 and J usage is TRBJ1-2; TRBD1 aligns across 8 bases. The junction had 4 bases not matched to a gene; V was cut back by 2 bases and J by 8 bases. The CDR3 spans 13 residues. The germline gives CDR1 ENHRY, CDR2 SYGVKD. CDR3 DNA sequence: TGTGCCATCAGTGAGCCAGGGGGCAGGGGCTACACCTTC. Its translation is CAISEPGGRGYTF.

The chain recombines TRBV25-1 with TRBJ2-7; D remains ambiguous. The end of the DNA fits TRBJ2-5 better, so the J call may be wrong. Germline values: CDR1 MGHDK, CDR2 SYGVNS. The CDR3 is made up of 14 amino acids. CDR3 in amino acids: CASSDRSPSKTQYF. Here the CDR3 DNA reads TGTGCCAGCAGTGACCGTTCACCGTCGAAGACCCAGTACTTC.

V usage is TRBV12-3 or TRBV12-4 and J usage is TRBJ2-4; D unresolved. V was trimmed by 6 bases and J by 11 bases, leaving 17 bases between them. The CDR3 sequence is 13 residues long. DNA for the CDR3: TGTGCCAGCAGCCTCGGACCAGTCCGTTTTCAGTACTTC. Its protein product is CASSLGPVRFQYF.

The rearrangement joins TRBV18 to TRBJ2-7; 8 bases fit TRBD1. The length of the CDR3 is 15 residues. Germline trimming cut 3 bases from V and 4 bases from J; bases unmatched to any gene: 8. Germline CDR1 is KGHSH and CDR2 is LQKENI. The CDR3, as DNA: TGTGCCAGCTCACCGTCAGGGGGCTTGGTATACGAGCAGTACTTC. This encodes CASSPSGGLVYEQYF.

The V call is TRBV6-2 or TRBV6-3, the J call TRBJ2-4, with a weak D call TRBD1 (6 bases). Germline V gene lookup returns CDR1 MNHEY and CDR2 SVGEGT. Trimming left V 8 bases short and J 15 bases short, with 26 bases between. The CDR3 runs 14 residues. CDR3 sequence: CASGEAHGQSRRYF. In DNA form, the CDR3 reads TGTGCCAGCGGAGAGGCGCACGGACAGTCGCGGCGGTACTTC.

This CDR3 reads CASSTPTGRCKNIQYF. For the CDR3, the DNA is TGTGCCAGCAGCACCCCGACAGGGAGGTGCAAAAACATTCAGTACTTC. The V and J genes are TRBV21-1 and TRBJ2-4; the table calls TRBD1, which could not be checked here. TRBV21-1 corresponds to a pseudogene. CDR3 length: 16 amino acids.

The chain uses TRBV10-3 and TRBJ2-1, with 7 bases aligning to TRBD1. The CDR3 covers 13 residues. CDR1 and CDR2 from the germline V gene are ENHRY and SYGVKD. V shed 7 bases, J shed 4 bases, and the junction held 4 bases outside the gene matches. For the CDR3, the DNA is TGTGCCATCAAGGCAGGGGGTTACAATGAGCAGTTCTTC. It encodes CAIKAGGYNEQFF.

The V gene is TRBV6-5, the J gene TRBJ2-6; the D is unclear. CDR3 size: 13 residues. Germline V lookup: CDR1 MNHEY, CDR2 SVGAGI. Trimming pared 5 bases from V and 2 bases from J, leaving 4 bases between. In DNA form, the CDR3 reads TGTGCCAGCAGTATCGCTGGGGCCAACGTCCTGACTTTC. This gives the protein CASSIAGANVLTF.

As for this clonotype: This may come from a read error, since a much larger clone is one base off. The chain combines TRBV5-1 with TRBJ1-1; possibly TRBD1 for D (6 bases). The CDR3 is 15 residues long. The germline V gene encodes CDR1 SGHRS and CDR2 YFSETQ. V lost 4 bases and J 1 base, leaving 14 bases between the germline ends. This chain's CDR3 is CASSPWTATNTEAFF. The DNA of the CDR3 is TGCGCCAGCAGCCCTTGGACAGCCACGAACACTGAAGCTTTCTTT. The complete variable domain, with remaining parts taken from reference TRBV5-1 and TRBJ1-1, reads KAGVTQTPRYLIKTRGQQVTLSCSPISGHRSVSWYQQTPGQGLQFLFEYFSETQRNKGNFPGRFSGRQFSNSRSEMNVSTLELGDSALYLCASSPWTATNTEAFFGQGTRLTVV.

The chain recombines TRBV7-2 with TRBJ2-5; D call uncertain. The CDR3 length is 13 residues. Germline assignment: CDR1 SGHTA and CDR2 FQGNSA. Between the trimmed V and J ends, which lost 10 bases and 4 bases, there was a span of 16 bases. The CDR3 bases are TGTGCCACACGGATGGCGCCCCGAGAGACCCAGTACTTC. Its protein product is CATRMAPRETQYF.

This chain uses TRBV7-2 with TRBJ1-2; weak D call: TRBD1 (6 bases). The CDR3 runs to 15 residues. The V gene's germline CDR1 is SGHTA and CDR2 FQGNSA. Trimming cost V 5 bases and J 0 bases, with 13 bases left between them. This CDR3 reads CASSHGGSTNYGYTF. The CDR3 coding sequence is TGTGCCAGCAGCCATGGGGGCAGCACTAACTATGGCTACACCTTC.